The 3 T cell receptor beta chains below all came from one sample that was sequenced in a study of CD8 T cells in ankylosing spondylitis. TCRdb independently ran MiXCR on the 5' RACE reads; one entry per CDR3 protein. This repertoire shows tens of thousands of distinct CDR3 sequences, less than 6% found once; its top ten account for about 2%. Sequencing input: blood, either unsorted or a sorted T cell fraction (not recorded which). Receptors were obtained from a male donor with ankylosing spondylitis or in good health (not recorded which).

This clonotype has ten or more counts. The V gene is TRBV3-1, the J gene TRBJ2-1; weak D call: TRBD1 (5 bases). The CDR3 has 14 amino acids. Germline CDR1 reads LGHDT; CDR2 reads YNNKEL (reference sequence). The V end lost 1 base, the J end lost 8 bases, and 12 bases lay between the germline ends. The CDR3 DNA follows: TGTGCCAGCAGCCAAGGTAGACAGTCCGATGAGCAGTTCTTC. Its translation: CASSQGRQSDEQFF.

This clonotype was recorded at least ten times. In DNA, the CDR3 is TGTGCCAGCAGCTTGGAACAGGGGAACACTGAAGCTTTCTTT. Translating it yields CASSLEQGNTEAFF. V and J are TRBV5-6 and TRBJ1-1; weak D call: TRBD1 (6 bases). Germline V gene lookup returns CDR1 SGHDT and CDR2 YYEEEE. V lost 0 bases to trimming and J lost 1 base, with 7 bases between them. There are 14 residues in the CDR3.

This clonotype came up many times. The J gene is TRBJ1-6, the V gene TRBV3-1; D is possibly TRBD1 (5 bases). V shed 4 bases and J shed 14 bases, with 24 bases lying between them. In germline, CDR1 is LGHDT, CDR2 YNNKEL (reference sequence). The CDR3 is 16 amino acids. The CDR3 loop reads CASSRDGGLVDSALHF. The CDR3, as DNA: TGTGCCAGCAGCCGGGACGGCGGGCTGGTCGATTCGGCCCTCCACTTT.